This is a list of T cell receptor beta chains from one sample in a study of T cells after yellow fever vaccination. MiXCR was run by TCRdb on the 5' RACE reads, yielding one entry per CDR3 protein. Here the sample spans hundreds of thousands of distinct CDR3 sequences, 20% to 25% being singletons. Material: PBMCs, obtained less than 25 days after the first yellow fever vaccination. The receptors were gathered from a man aged 18 to 29 who received the YFV17D yellow fever vaccine. Both conserved end residues are part of each CDR3. A D gene is named only where the DNA matches it firmly. Clone size is stated in some rows and not others, as once, few, many or a class when expanded.

clone_size: .
j_call: TRBJ1-3
v_call: TRBV12-3/TRBV12-4
cdr3_length: 14
d_call: TRBD1
cdr3_aa: CASSPQGAGNTIYF
cdr3_nt: TGTGCCAGCAGTCCCCAGGGGGCTGGAAACACCATATATTTT

clone_size: many
j_call: TRBJ1-5
v_call: TRBV28
cdr3_length: 13
d_call: .
cdr3_aa: CASSLIRDQPQHF
cdr3_nt: TGTGCCAGCAGTTTGATTAGGGATCAGCCCCAGCATTTT

clone_size: .
j_call: TRBJ1-1
v_call: TRBV7-2
cdr3_length: 13
d_call: .
cdr3_aa: CASSVQGYTEALF
cdr3_nt: TGTGCCAGCAGCGTACAGGGATACACTGAAGCTCTCTTT

clone_size: .
j_call: TRBJ2-3
v_call: TRBV29-1
cdr3_length: 13
d_call: .
cdr3_aa: CSGEAPGVDTQYF
cdr3_nt: TGCAGCGGTGAGGCCCCAGGGGTAGATACGCAGTATTTT

clone_size: .
j_call: TRBJ1-1
v_call: TRBV3-1
cdr3_length: 13
d_call: .
cdr3_aa: CAPRGRPNTEAFF
cdr3_nt: TGTGCCCCCCGGGGCAGGCCGAACACTGAAGCTTTCTTT

clone_size: .
j_call: TRBJ2-5
v_call: TRBV29-1
cdr3_length: 12
d_call: .
cdr3_aa: CSVVRAQETQYF
cdr3_nt: TGCAGCGTTGTCCGGGCCCAAGAGACCCAGTACTTC

clone_size: .
j_call: TRBJ2-1
v_call: TRBV24-1
cdr3_length: 18
d_call: .
cdr3_aa: CATSAFRNRASSYNEQFF
cdr3_nt: TGTGCCACCAGTGCCTTTCGGAACAGGGCGAGCTCCTACAATGAGCAGTTCTTC

clone_size: few
j_call: TRBJ2-1
v_call: TRBV4-3
cdr3_length: 13
d_call: .
cdr3_aa: CASSQNKYNEQFF
cdr3_nt: TGCGCCAGCAGCCAAAATAAGTACAATGAGCAGTTCTTC

clone_size: .
j_call: TRBJ2-7
v_call: TRBV6-2/TRBV6-3
cdr3_length: 11
d_call: .
cdr3_aa: CASSYADYQYF
cdr3_nt: TGTGCCAGCAGTTACGCAGACTACCAGTACTTC

clone_size: .
j_call: TRBJ2-5
v_call: TRBV14
cdr3_length: 15
d_call: .
cdr3_aa: CASSQALAGAETQYF
cdr3_nt: TGTGCCAGCAGCCAAGCCTTGGCGGGGGCAGAGACCCAGTACTTC

clone_size: many
j_call: TRBJ2-4
v_call: TRBV18
cdr3_length: 17
d_call: TRBD2
cdr3_aa: CASSPTSGALAKNIQYF
cdr3_nt: TGTGCCAGCTCACCCACTAGCGGGGCTCTAGCCAAAAACATTCAGTACTTC

clone_size: few
j_call: TRBJ2-2
v_call: TRBV7-8
cdr3_length: 17
d_call: .
cdr3_aa: CASSPVLGAPRARELFF
cdr3_nt: TGTGCCAGCAGCCCGGTTCTGGGCGCCCCAAGGGCCAGGGAGCTGTTTTTT

clone_size: .
j_call: TRBJ2-5
v_call: TRBV4-2
cdr3_length: 14
d_call: TRBD2
cdr3_aa: CASSQGLVEETQYF
cdr3_nt: TGTGCCAGCAGCCAGGGACTAGTCGAAGAGACCCAGTACTTC

clone_size: few
j_call: TRBJ1-6
v_call: TRBV7-9
cdr3_length: 15
d_call: .
cdr3_aa: CASSLVADYNSPLHF
cdr3_nt: TGTGCCAGCAGCTTAGTGGCAGACTATAATTCACCCCTCCACTTT

clone_size: few
j_call: TRBJ1-5
v_call: TRBV11-2
cdr3_length: 19
d_call: TRBD1
cdr3_aa: CASSMGGTGGRWGNQPQHF
cdr3_nt: TGTGCCAGCAGCATGGGGGGGACAGGGGGCCGCTGGGGCAATCAGCCCCAGCATTTT

clone_size: .
j_call: TRBJ2-3
v_call: TRBV3-1
cdr3_length: 15
d_call: .
cdr3_aa: CASTRGDRAAGTQYF
cdr3_nt: TGTGCCAGCACCAGGGGAGACCGAGCAGCGGGTACGCAGTATTTT

clone_size: .
j_call: TRBJ2-3
v_call: TRBV12-3/TRBV12-4
cdr3_length: 13
d_call: TRBD2
cdr3_aa: CASSLGEGDTQYF
cdr3_nt: TGTGCCAGCAGTTTAGGGGAGGGAGATACGCAGTATTTT

clone_size: many
j_call: TRBJ2-1
v_call: TRBV29-1
cdr3_length: 17
d_call: TRBD2
cdr3_aa: CSVGGLAGFALHNEQFF
cdr3_nt: TGCAGCGTTGGGGGACTAGCGGGGTTCGCCCTCCACAATGAGCAGTTCTTC

clone_size: few
j_call: TRBJ1-1
v_call: TRBV10-3
cdr3_length: 12
d_call: .
cdr3_aa: CAISDEGPEAFF
cdr3_nt: TGTGCCATCAGTGACGAGGGCCCTGAAGCTTTCTTT

clone_size: .
j_call: TRBJ2-3
v_call: TRBV4-3
cdr3_length: 16
d_call: TRBD2
cdr3_aa: CASSPSSGSLADTQYF
cdr3_nt: TGCGCCAGCAGCCCTTCTAGCGGGAGCCTAGCAGATACGCAGTATTTT

clone_size: few
j_call: TRBJ1-2
v_call: TRBV29-1
cdr3_length: 13
d_call: TRBD1
cdr3_aa: CSGKSGQGDGYTF
cdr3_nt: TGCAGCGGAAAATCCGGACAGGGCGATGGCTACACCTTC

clone_size: .
j_call: TRBJ1-6
v_call: TRBV5-1
cdr3_length: 17
d_call: TRBD1
cdr3_aa: CASSLVGDRGYNSPLHF
cdr3_nt: TGCGCCAGCAGCTTGGTAGGGGACAGGGGTTATAATTCACCCCTCCACTTT

clone_size: .
j_call: TRBJ2-5
v_call: TRBV2
cdr3_length: 16
d_call: TRBD1
cdr3_aa: CASSTELGQGRETQYF
cdr3_nt: TGTGCCAGCAGTACCGAGCTCGGACAGGGAAGAGAGACCCAGTACTTC

clone_size: few
j_call: TRBJ1-1
v_call: TRBV7-9
cdr3_length: 14
d_call: .
cdr3_aa: CASSLPRDGTEAFF
cdr3_nt: TGTGCCAGCAGCTTGCCCAGGGATGGCACTGAAGCTTTCTTT

clone_size: few
j_call: TRBJ1-1
v_call: TRBV4-3
cdr3_length: 19
d_call: TRBD1
cdr3_aa: CASSQEWIRGRIMNTEAFF
cdr3_nt: TGCGCCAGCAGCCAAGAATGGATCAGGGGGAGGATAATGAACACTGAAGCTTTCTTT

clone_size: .
j_call: TRBJ2-2
v_call: TRBV9
cdr3_length: 15
d_call: TRBD1
cdr3_aa: CASSEDTGVTGELFF
cdr3_nt: TGTGCCAGCAGCGAGGATACAGGGGTCACCGGGGAGCTGTTTTTT

clone_size: .
j_call: TRBJ2-3
v_call: TRBV20-1
cdr3_length: 16
d_call: TRBD2
cdr3_aa: CSALNPRGGLADTQYF
cdr3_nt: TGCAGTGCACTTAACCCCCGGGGGGGCTTGGCAGATACGCAGTATTTT

clone_size: .
j_call: TRBJ2-3
v_call: TRBV11-2
cdr3_length: 13
d_call: .
cdr3_aa: CASSLESGDTQYF
cdr3_nt: TGTGCCAGCAGCTTAGAGAGTGGGGATACGCAGTATTTT

clone_size: few
j_call: TRBJ2-3
v_call: TRBV7-9
cdr3_length: 17
d_call: TRBD1
cdr3_aa: CASSPSPGQGSADTQYF
cdr3_nt: TGTGCCAGCAGCCCGTCCCCCGGACAGGGGAGCGCAGATACGCAGTATTTT

clone_size: .
j_call: TRBJ2-3
v_call: TRBV7-8
cdr3_length: 17
d_call: TRBD2
cdr3_aa: CASSPRPGLAGGPGLNF
cdr3_nt: TGTGCCAGCAGCCCGAGGCCGGGACTAGCGGGGGGGCCAGGGCTGAATTTT

clone_size: few
j_call: TRBJ2-7
v_call: TRBV5-1
cdr3_length: 19
d_call: TRBD2
cdr3_aa: CASSARTSSASVKYYEQYF
cdr3_nt: TGCGCCAGCAGCGCCCGGACTAGCTCTGCCTCAGTAAAATACTACGAGCAGTACTTC

clone_size: few
j_call: TRBJ1-2
v_call: TRBV10-3
cdr3_length: 16
d_call: TRBD1
cdr3_aa: CAISDPVGQGIYGYTF
cdr3_nt: TGTGCCATCAGTGACCCCGTGGGACAGGGGATCTATGGCTACACCTTC